These 24 T cell receptor beta chains were sequenced from one sample in a study of CD8 T cells in Susac syndrome. RNA was extracted with the RNeasy kit, and a quantity of 0.5 to 1 ug was reverse transcribed using random hexamers. TCRdb used MiXCR to reprocess the immunoSEQ multiplex PCR reads, holding one entry per CDR3 protein. This sample has about 160,000 distinct CDR3 sequences, with around 95% found just once. The source material was CD4+ T cells from PBMCs. The receptors were sampled from a human donor in good health.

This clonotype has only one observation. The genes are TRBV3-1 and TRBJ2-5, with TRBD1 identical over 7 bases. Germline assignment: CDR1 LGHDT and CDR2 YNNKEL (reference sequence). The CDR3 has 17 amino acids. The V gene end was trimmed by 4 bases and the J gene end by 0 bases; junction bases not matched to a gene: 11. CDR3 in amino acids: CASSPTQQGMYQETQYF. CDR3 DNA: TGTGCCAGCAGCCCAACCCAACAGGGGATGTACCAAGAGACCCAGTACTTC.

The CDR3 reads CSASRESNYGYTF. The CDR3 nucleotides are TGCAGTGCTAGCAGGGAGTCTAACTATGGCTACACCTTC. The chain employs TRBV20-1 and TRBJ1-2; D perhaps matches TRBD1 (5 bases). V lost 3 bases, J lost 0 bases, and 8 bases lay in between. Germline CDR1 and CDR2: DFQATT and SNEGSKA (reference sequence). CDR3 length: 13 residues.

The V call is TRBV5-1, the J call TRBJ1-3; D is perhaps TRBD1 (5 bases). The CDR3 runs 15 residues. Trimming removed 4 bases from V and 0 bases from J, with 11 bases in between. Germline V lookup: CDR1 SGHRS, CDR2 YFSETQ. The DNA of the CDR3 is TGCGCCAGCAGCCTACAGGAGTCCTCTGGAAACACCATATATTTT. Encoded protein: CASSLQESSGNTIYF.

V is TRBV20-1 and J is TRBJ2-1, with D maybe TRBD2 (5 bases). The V end was cut by 2 bases, the J end by 4 bases, with 12 bases between. CDR1 and CDR2 (germline): DFQATT, SNEGSKA (reference sequence). The CDR3 consists of 14 residues. CDR3 coding DNA: TGCAGTGCTAGATTAACGGGGATATACAATGAGCAGTTCTTC. This gives the protein CSARLTGIYNEQFF.

This sequence joins TRBV24-1 and TRBJ2-7; D remains unclear. CDR1 and CDR2 (germline): KGHDR, SFDVKD. Trimming cost V 3 bases and J 6 bases, with 11 bases left between them. This CDR3 is 13 amino acids long. CDR3 region: CATSDGPAAEQYF. In DNA form, the CDR3 reads TGTGCCACCAGTGATGGCCCGGCGGCCGAGCAGTACTTC.

This rearrangement joins TRBV20-1 to TRBJ2-2; TRBD2 aligns across 7 bases. Germline CDR1 is DFQATT and CDR2 is SNEGSKA (reference sequence). V lost 2 bases, J lost 7 bases, and 10 bases stayed unmatched. This CDR3 comprises 15 residues. CDR3 DNA sequence: TGCAGTGCTAGATTAAACAGCGGGGCCCGCGGGGAGCTGTTTTTT. Translating it yields CSARLNSGARGELFF.

The CDR3 nucleotides are TGCAGCGTCCGTTTGGGTGATAATGAGCAGTTCTTC. Translating gives CSVRLGDNEQFF. V is TRBV29-1 and J is TRBJ2-1; D uncertain. The CDR3 has 12 amino acids. With 6 bases removed from V and 7 bases from J, the gap between germline ends came to 13 bases. Germline CDR1 is SQVTM and CDR2 is ANQGSEA.

The chain combines TRBV15 with TRBJ2-4, with D uncertain. The germline V gene encodes CDR1 LNHNV and CDR2 YYDKDF (reference sequence). V gave up 0 bases and J gave up 4 bases, with 7 bases separating them. The CDR3 runs 14 residues. In nucleotides, the CDR3 is TGTGCCACCAGCAGAGATTGGGAAAAAAACATTCAGTACTTC. Translation: CATSRDWEKNIQYF.

The chain uses TRBV20-1 and TRBJ1-5; 10 bases align to TRBD1. J was trimmed by 4 bases and V by 2 bases; bases with no gene match: 5. The CDR3 length is 15 residues. Germline assignment: CDR1 DFQATT and CDR2 SNEGSKA (reference sequence). The CDR3 protein is CSARRTGGWNQPQHF. The CDR3 nucleotides are TGCAGTGCTAGAAGGACAGGGGGATGGAATCAGCCCCAGCATTTT.

V gene TRBV23-1 combines with J gene TRBJ2-7; 8 bases agree with TRBD2. TRBV23-1 is flagged as an ORF with uncertain function. V lost 6 bases, J lost 2 bases, and 12 bases stayed unmatched. The CDR3 has 16 residues. The DNA of the CDR3 is TGCGCCAGCAGCCCATTTGGGCGGGGGGCCGCCTACGAGCAGTACTTC. It specifies CASSPFGRGAAYEQYF.

The rearrangement uses TRBV7-2 and TRBJ2-7; maybe TRBD1 (5 bases). This CDR3 region has 13 residues. With 1 base removed from V and 5 bases from J, the gap between germline ends came to 9 bases. Germline V gene data show CDR1 as SGHTA and CDR2 as FQGNSA. This CDR3 reads CASSLGQFNEQYF. CDR3 DNA: TGTGCCAGCAGCTTAGGACAGTTCAACGAGCAGTACTTC.

This chain links TRBV11-2 with TRBJ2-1; 16 bases align to TRBD2. The V gene end was trimmed by 5 bases and the J gene end by 6 bases; junction bases not matched to a gene: 13. From germline, CDR1 is SGHAT and CDR2 FQNNGV. The CDR3 sequence is 19 residues long. The CDR3 is CASSPSLGTSGGAGNEQFF. CDR3 in DNA: TGTGCCAGCAGCCCGTCCCTCGGGACTAGCGGGGGGGCGGGCAATGAGCAGTTCTTC.

CDR3 in amino acids: CASSYADRAYGYTF. CDR3 bases: TGTGCCAGCAGTTACGCGGACAGGGCCTATGGCTACACCTTC. This chain uses TRBV12-3 or TRBV12-4 with TRBJ1-2; 8 bases fit TRBD1. Trimming took 4 bases from V and 4 from J; bases not matched to a gene: 5. The CDR3 has 14 residues.

This rearrangement joins TRBV20-1 to TRBJ2-3; D uncertain. The CDR3 sequence is 13 residues long. Deletions cut 1 base from V and 2 bases from J, with 7 bases between. The germline V gene encodes CDR1 DFQATT and CDR2 SNEGSKA (reference sequence). CDR3 residues: CSARGSPTDTQYF. Written as DNA, the CDR3 is TGCAGTGCTAGAGGGAGCCCCACAGATACGCAGTATTTT.

The chain has TRBV2 and TRBJ2-1; 12 nucleotides agree with TRBD2. In germline, CDR1 is SNHLY, CDR2 FYNNEI. The CDR3 is 17 amino acids. Losses at the gene ends were 5 bases for V and 0 bases for J; bases not matched to a gene: 5. The CDR3 here is CASSPLAGGPSYNEQFF. CDR3 bases: TGTGCCAGCAGTCCCCTAGCGGGGGGGCCCTCCTACAATGAGCAGTTCTTC.

This clonotype was recorded a few times. As DNA, the CDR3 is TGTGCCAGCAGCCCCCGGACTAGCGGGGCCTACGAGCAGTACTTC. It specifies CASSPRTSGAYEQYF. The rearrangement links TRBV7-2 to TRBJ2-7; 12 bases match TRBD2. CDR3 length: 15 residues. The J segment lost 2 bases and the V segment lost 5 bases, leaving 4 bases of the junction unmatched. CDR1 and CDR2 (germline): SGHTA, FQGNSA.

J is TRBJ2-7 and V is TRBV5-4, with D possibly matching TRBD2 (6 bases). Per germline, CDR1 SGHNT and CDR2 YYREEE (reference sequence). The V end was cut by 1 base, the J end by 3 bases, with 11 bases between. CDR3 length: 14 amino acids. In nucleotides, the CDR3 is TGTGCCAGCAGCTTGAGGGGCGGGAACTACGAGCAGTACTTC. Encoded protein: CASSLRGGNYEQYF.

The genes are TRBV6-5 and TRBJ1-2; the D gene is possibly TRBD1 (6 bases). This CDR3 has 13 amino acids. Germline-derived CDR1 and CDR2 are MNHEY and SVGAGI. V was pared by 6 bases and J by 4 bases, with 12 bases between. The CDR3 sequence is CASSLDRLYGYTF. The CDR3 DNA follows: TGTGCCAGCAGCCTGGACAGACTCTATGGCTACACCTTC.

The gene calls are TRBV19 and TRBJ1-5, with D unclear. The CDR3 length is 12 residues. Trimming took off 3 bases at V and 6 bases at J, with 6 bases between the two ends. Germline V gives CDR1 LNHDA, CDR2 SQIVND (reference sequence). The CDR3 spells CASSIGSQPQHF. DNA of the CDR3: TGTGCCAGTAGTATCGGGAGTCAGCCCCAGCATTTT.

The rearrangement uses TRBV7-9 and TRBJ1-1, with D uncertain. Trimming removed 4 bases at V and 7 bases at J, with 10 bases between. The CDR3 has 12 residues. Germline V CDR1 and CDR2: SEHNR, FQNEAQ (reference sequence). The CDR3 DNA reads as TGTGCCAGCAGCTCCGACACCGATGAAGCTTTCTTT. Translated, it gives CASSSDTDEAFF.

The genes are TRBV19 and TRBJ2-7, with D tentatively TRBD1 or TRBD2 (5 bases each). V was cut by 3 bases and J by 2 bases, with 14 bases left in between. CDR1 and CDR2 from the germline V gene are LNHDA and SQIVND (reference sequence). The CDR3 consists of 15 residues. CDR3 loop: CASSMNRDEAYEQYF. CDR3 sequence (DNA): TGTGCCAGTAGTATGAACCGGGACGAAGCCTACGAGCAGTACTTC.

The V gene is TRBV19, the J gene TRBJ1-2; TRBD1 agrees at 9 bases. V gave up 6 bases and J gave up 8 bases; unmatched junction bases: 4. Germline CDR1 reads LNHDA; CDR2 reads SQIVND (reference sequence). The CDR3 extends over 12 amino acids. CDR3 sequence: CASRGQGMGYTF. In nucleotides, the CDR3 is TGTGCCAGTAGAGGACAGGGGATGGGCTACACCTTC.

J is TRBJ1-1 and V is TRBV18; D unresolved. The germline V gene has CDR1 KGHSH and CDR2 LQKENI. This CDR3 is 12 amino acids long. Trimming removed 4 bases at V and 6 bases at J, with 9 bases between. In DNA, the CDR3 is TGTGCCAGCTCACTGACGGAGGCTGAAGCTTTCTTT. Residues: CASSLTEAEAFF.

The CDR3 nucleotides are TGTGCCCTCCAGGGCCGAGACTCCACCGGGGAGCTGTTTTTT. This translates into CALQGRDSTGELFF. The gene calls are TRBV6-2 or TRBV6-3 and TRBJ2-2, with D possibly TRBD1 on 5 matching bases. Germline lookup yields CDR1 MNHEY and CDR2 SVGEGT. The CDR3 runs 14 residues. The V and J ends lost 11 bases and 4 bases respectively, with 17 bases between them.